These T cell receptor beta chains were read from a single sample in a study of a mutant IDH1 vaccine in newly diagnosed glioma. Antigens for these TCRs are unknown. Data came from immunoSEQ multiplex PCR; TCRdb stores just in-frame clones and leaves some out. The table includes about 40,000 clones, 65% to 80% detected once. The sample consisted of PBMCs, taken from a glioma patient whose treatment included an IDH1 peptide vaccine. These receptors were obtained from a man over 45 with glioma. CDR3s include the opening cysteine and the closing phenylalanine or tryptophan. A D gene is named only where the DNA matches it firmly. Rows give clone size only sometimes, using once, few, many, or a class for an expanded clone.

v_call,d_call,clone_size,j_call,cdr3_aa,cdr3_nt
TRBV10-3,TRBD1,-,TRBJ1-3,CAIRQGAGNTIYF,TGTGCCATCAGGCAGGGGGCTGGAAACACCATATATTTT
TRBV6-1,-,-,TRBJ2-1,CASSPSENSHNEQFF,TGTGCCAGCAGCCCATCGGAAAATTCCCACAATGAGCAGTTCTTC
TRBV5-1,-,-,TRBJ1-3,CASSPSSGNTIYF,TGCGCCAGCAGCCCCTCTTCTGGAAACACCATATATTTT
TRBV2,-,-,TRBJ2-5,CASSGRQGGETQYF,TGTGCCAGCAGTGGAAGGCAGGGTGGGGAGACCCAGTACTTC
TRBV6-6,TRBD1,-,TRBJ2-5,CASSYPDRGIRETQYF,TGTGCCAGCAGTTACCCCGACAGGGGGATTCGAGAGACCCAGTACTTC
TRBV19,-,-,TRBJ2-5,CASSIGGEIQETQYF,TGTGCCAGTAGTATCGGCGGGGAGATCCAAGAGACCCAGTACTTC
TRBV30,TRBD1,-,TRBJ1-6,CAWGDSSYNSPLHF,TGTGCCTGGGGGGACAGCTCCTATAATTCACCCCTCCACTTT
TRBV6-1,-,-,TRBJ1-4,CASSAPLGTAYEKLFF,TGTGCCAGCAGTGCCCCCCTCGGGACGGCCTACGAAAAACTGTTTTTT
TRBV5-1,-,-,TRBJ1-1,CASSLETSRASTEAFF,TGCGCCAGCAGCTTGGAAACCAGCAGGGCGAGCACTGAAGCTTTCTTT
TRBV18,-,-,TRBJ2-2,CASSPRSRFGAGELFF,TGTGCCAGCTCACCACGGTCAAGGTTTGGAGCCGGGGAGCTGTTTTTT
TRBV27,-,-,TRBJ1-5,CASSLGKGNQPQHF,TGTGCCAGCTCCCTAGGTAAGGGAAATCAGCCCCAGCATTTT
TRBV20-1,-,-,TRBJ2-3,CSASTDTQYF,TGCAGTGCTAGCACAGATACGCAGTATTTT
TRBV14,-,-,TRBJ2-3,CASSDVGIGTDTQYF,TGTGCCAGCAGCGACGTGGGGATTGGCACAGATACGCAGTATTTT
TRBV4-1,-,medium-sized,TRBJ1-5,CASSQDQGGINQPQHF,TGCGCCAGCAGCCAAGATCAAGGGGGGATCAATCAGCCCCAGCATTTT
TRBV5-1,-,once,TRBJ1-1,CASSLGGRVEAFF,TGCGCCAGCAGCTTGGGGGGGCGGGTTGAAGCTTTCTTT
TRBV15,-,-,TRBJ1-1,CATSRDGWGGQLPEAFF,TGTGCCACCAGCAGAGACGGATGGGGGGGGCAGCTTCCTGAAGCTTTCTTT
TRBV4-1,-,-,TRBJ1-3,CASSHDRALTGLPGNTIYF,TGCGCCAGCAGCCACGACCGTGCCTTGACGGGTCTCCCTGGAAACACCATATATTTT
TRBV9,-,once,TRBJ2-1,CASSPPARISNEQFF,TGTGCCAGCAGCCCTCCAGCGAGGATTTCCAATGAGCAGTTCTTC
TRBV30,-,few,TRBJ1-2,CAWSGRGTNYGYTF,TGTGCCTGGAGCGGACGGGGAACTAACTATGGCTACACCTTC
TRBV11-2,TRBD1,-,TRBJ2-3,CASSDPDRVTDTQYF,TGTGCCAGCAGCGACCCTGACAGGGTCACAGATACGCAGTATTTT
TRBV30,-,-,TRBJ1-4,CALDTTNEKLFF,TGTGCCCTCGACACAACTAATGAAAAACTGTTTTTT
TRBV5-1,-,-,TRBJ2-5,CASSPFGETQYF,TGCGCCAGCAGCCCTTTCGGGGAGACCCAGTACTTC
TRBV25-1,-,-,TRBJ1-2,CASSESPGQPLANYGYTF,TGTGCCAGCAGTGAATCACCGGGACAACCGTTAGCTAACTATGGCTACACCTTC
TRBV10-1,-,-,TRBJ1-5,CASSESLGPDYSNQPQHF,TGCGCCAGCAGTGAGTCTCTGGGGCCTGACTATAGCAATCAGCCCCAGCATTTT
TRBV18,-,-,TRBJ2-3,CASSLEISLSSTDTQYF,TGTGCCAGCTCCCTGGAAATCTCTCTTTCAAGCACAGATACGCAGTATTTT
TRBV18,-,-,TRBJ1-5,CASSPNYSNQPQHF,TGTGCCAGCTCACCCAACTACAGCAATCAGCCCCAGCATTTT
TRBV27,-,-,TRBJ1-1,CASSFGGFGTEAFF,TGTGCCAGCAGTTTCGGAGGGTTCGGCACTGAAGCTTTCTTT
TRBV9,-,-,TRBJ1-1,CASSVARRNTEAFF,TGTGCCAGCAGCGTAGCCAGGCGGAACACTGAAGCTTTCTTT
TRBV19,-,-,TRBJ1-3,CATRGNPGDTIYF,TGTGCCACCAGAGGGAATCCAGGGGACACCATATATTTT
TRBV5-6,-,-,TRBJ2-5,CASSLEPAETQYF,TGTGCCAGCAGCTTGGAACCGGCGGAGACCCAGTACTTC
TRBV25-1,-,-,TRBJ1-3,CASSEYESGNTIYF,TGTGCCAGCAGTGAATATGAATCGGGAAACACCATATATTTT
TRBV10-2,TRBD1,-,TRBJ1-5,CASSDGQGYQPQHF,TGCGCCAGCAGTGACGGACAGGGATATCAGCCCCAGCATTTT
TRBV7-2,-,-,TRBJ2-3,CASRFPRDTDTQYF,TGTGCCAGCAGATTCCCCAGGGACACAGATACGCAGTATTTT
TRBV15,TRBD1,once,TRBJ1-2,CATSRDNGGGDYGYTF,TGTGCCACCAGCAGAGATAATGGAGGGGGCGACTATGGCTACACCTTC
TRBV4-2,TRBD2,-,TRBJ2-5,CASSRSGGVQETQYF,TGTGCCAGCAGCCGGAGCGGGGGGGTCCAAGAGACCCAGTACTTC
TRBV4-1,TRBD1,-,TRBJ2-5,CASSQPQGAWETQYF,TGCGCCAGCAGCCAGCCACAGGGGGCTTGGGAGACCCAGTACTTC
TRBV7-8,TRBD1,few,TRBJ1-6,CASSSRQGDSPLHF,TGTGCCAGCAGTTCCAGACAGGGGGATTCACCCCTCCACTTT
TRBV6-5,-,-,TRBJ2-7,CASSRSGGPYEQYF,TGTGCCAGCAGCAGGTCCGGGGGACCATACGAGCAGTACTTC
TRBV9,TRBD1,-,TRBJ1-2,CASSVGQGESYGYTF,TGTGCCAGCAGCGTCGGACAGGGTGAAAGCTATGGCTACACCTTC
TRBV4-2,-,-,TRBJ1-4,CASSQDTGFEKLFF,TGTGCCAGCAGCCAAGATACAGGGTTTGAGAAACTGTTTTTT
TRBV20-1,-,-,TRBJ2-1,CSPASPNEQFF,TGCAGTCCGGCGAGCCCCAATGAGCAGTTCTTC
TRBV11-2,-,-,TRBJ2-5,CASSLGIQETQYF,TGTGCCAGCAGCTTAGGTATCCAAGAGACCCAGTACTTC
TRBV6-6,-,-,TRBJ1-2,CASRTGRGDYGYTF,TGTGCCAGCAGGACCGGGAGGGGGGACTATGGCTACACCTTC
TRBV15,-,once,TRBJ1-1,CATSREVVRTEAFF,TGTGCCACCAGCAGAGAAGTAGTAAGGACTGAAGCTTTCTTT
TRBV6-5,-,-,TRBJ2-1,CASSYHNEQFF,TGTGCCAGCAGTTACCACAATGAGCAGTTCTTC
TRBV7-2,-,-,TRBJ2-7,CASRSWGGGYEQYF,TGTGCCAGCAGAAGTTGGGGGGGCGGCTACGAGCAGTACTTC
TRBV5-5,TRBD1,-,TRBJ1-2,CASSPTGGEGYTF,TGTGCCAGCAGCCCTACAGGGGGCGAAGGCTACACCTTC
TRBV6-1,-,-,TRBJ2-7,CASSAGRSYEQYF,TGTGCCAGCAGTGCAGGACGGTCCTACGAGCAGTACTTC
TRBV6-4,-,-,TRBJ1-4,CASSFRVSNEKLFF,TGTGCCAGCAGTTTTAGGGTAAGTAATGAAAAACTGTTTTTT
TRBV5-1,TRBD1,-,TRBJ2-3,CASSRAGQGVTDTQYF,TGCGCCAGCAGTCGGGCGGGACAGGGGGTCACAGATACGCAGTATTTT
TRBV5-6,-,-,TRBJ2-2,CASSPSAGELFF,TGTGCCAGCAGCCCCAGTGCCGGGGAGCTGTTTTTT
TRBV6-6,-,-,TRBJ2-7,CASTSRQTRISYEQYF,TGTGCCAGCACCTCCCGACAGACACGGATCTCCTACGAGCAGTACTTC
TRBV30,-,-,TRBJ1-2,CAWESQGNGYTF,TGTGCCTGGGAAAGCCAAGGGAATGGCTACACCTTC
TRBV6-5,-,-,TRBJ1-2,CASSADISFYNGYTF,TGTGCCAGCAGTGCGGACATCTCCTTCTATAATGGCTACACCTTC